This T cell receptor beta chain comes out of a study of technical replicates of blood from several donors. Germline V CDR1 and CDR2: SNHLY, FYNNEI. CDR3 length: 16 amino acids. The J segment lost 3 bases and the V segment lost 6 bases, leaving 11 bases of the junction unmatched. Profiling relied on immunoSEQ multiplex PCR, and the TCRdb table lists in-frame clones only, not all of them. Of about 83,000 clones in the sample, around 94% are singletons; the top ten hold around 0.25%. This rearrangement joins TRBV2 to TRBJ2-1; TRBD2 aligns across 7 bases. The material sequenced was T cells isolated from PBMCs. The TCR was taken from a human donor in good health. The CDR3 nucleotides read TGTGCCAGCAGAGCGGGACCAGACTTAAACTACAATGAGCAGTTCTTC. Its translation: CASRAGPDLNYNEQFF.